This T cell receptor (beta chain) originates from a study of blood T cell repertoires in COVID-19. Overall study context: Whether acute or convalescent, the COVID-19 samples came from the United States, Italy and Spain. Sources were T cells, B-cell-depleted T cells, or PBMCs; the material itself was cDNA or gDNA.

Per the study methods: Amplification from reference gene primers served as the basis for estimated nucleated cell counts. The protocol was immunoSEQ multiplex PCR, while the TCRdb copy is restricted to in-frame clones and leaves out a portion. V and J calls and clone size come straight from that table; D and trimming were deduced from the DNA. This sample has over 250,000 clones; roughly 80% occur once, and the top ten carry 3.5% to 5%. The CDR3 contains 14 residues. Trimming cost V 2 bases and J 0 bases, with 4 bases left between them. The germline gives CDR1 KGHSH, CDR2 LQKENI. The origin of this receptor is a man aged 25-45 years with acute COVID-19. The source material was PBMCs or T cells enriched from blood (not recorded which). V gene TRBV18 combines with J gene TRBJ1-4; no reliable D call. The CDR3 DNA sequence: TGTGCCAGCTCACCATATTCAACTAATGAAAAACTGTTTTTT. This translates into CASSPYSTNEKLFF.